The entry below describes one T cell receptor beta chain. This clone has just one count. Its antigen specificity is not known. It has no much larger one-base neighbor in the sample; base qualities were not kept. The cohort comprised some 680 healthy bone marrow donors. At the time of sampling, all cohort members were nominally healthy, though unrecorded immune exposures were likely present. The donor was CMV seronegative and was included in the group of a few hundred seronegative cohort members. A peripheral blood sample was collected from each donor, and TCR beta sequencing was performed on peripheral blood mononuclear cells. The Qiagen DNeasy Blood Extraction Kit was used to extract genomic DNA from the blood cell samples. After removal of 3 bases from V and 3 bases from J, the junction retains 4 bases not matched to a gene. Including cysteine and phenylalanine, the CDR3 has 14 amino acids. The kept DNA is CDR3 alone, 42 bases in frame from the first base. For CDR1 and CDR2, the germline V gene lists SGHTA and FQGNSA.

This entry comes from a study of cytomegalovirus exposure and HLA in healthy donors (dated by TCRdb to the late 2010s). In terms of the full investigation: An earlier analysis of roughly 570 of the donors reported around 280 Gb of sequence data and around 120 million unique TCR beta sequences obtained from around 170 million T cells. Among the roughly 380 genotyped donors, around 81% belonged to the genetic ancestry cluster associated with self-reported Caucasian donors. In a later genetic analysis, genome-wide SNP genotypes for about three fifths of the 666 donors were used, and that subset was treated as a discovery cohort. Among under 450 genotyped donors of the cohort, an average of around 240,000 unique TCR beta nucleotide sequences were sequenced per donor, about a sixth of them non-productive. Donor age, sex, ethnicity and CMV serostatus were collected together with the repertoire data. The study was designed to test whether signatures of past pathogen exposure could be identified by cataloging public T cell receptors. Using immunosequencing, the study profiled T cell repertoires from some 670 subjects and related those repertoires to cytomegalovirus serostatus. In addition to the first cohort of 666 subjects, a separate validation cohort of 130 or so different subjects was used. Typing coverage differed by locus: A, B, C, DRB1 and DQB1 were typed in roughly 620-630 donors, DQA1 in 522, DPA1 in around 580, and DPB1 in 472. An early release that covered more than 550 HLA-typed donors contained approximately 290 gigabases of sequencing data and around 85 million unique TCR sequences. In an earlier analysis of roughly 540 of the donors, high-throughput TCR beta sequencing was used to judge whether each TCR beta V gene segment behaved as functional or pseudogenic. Every repertoire in the discovery cohort had been generated on one and the same sequencing platform. In a later analysis, previously published TCR beta repertoires from several hundred donors were re-analyzed and high-resolution HLA genotyping was added so that TCR occurrence patterns could be studied. To predict cytomegalovirus infection status, the study brought together high-throughput TCR immunosequencing, statistical association of individual TCRs with disease status, and machine learning. About 5 DR-DQ haplotypes were handled as single units for association and clustering, since linkage in the cohort was strong. Rather than using new phenotypic data, the later analysis identified candidate immune exposures from TCR beta sequences and from how often those sequences occurred across donors. HLA typing covered class I and class II loci at four-digit resolution.

Preparation of the library involved the immunoSEQ multiplex PCR assay. For the multiplex PCR, a mixture combining 60 forward primers for TCR Vbeta segments and 13 reverse primers for TCR Jbeta segments was used. A multiplex PCR assay on genomic DNA amplified the CDR3 region of rearranged TCR beta genes. Amplified TCR beta libraries were sequenced as 87-base-pair reads on the Illumina HiSeq System. The published analysis was carried out like this. A later analysis counted about 76 million unique TCR beta chains across the approximately 700 repertoires, and 10 million to 12 million of these chains were shared by at least two donors. Raw reads were error-corrected and collapsed into unique sequences by a nearest-neighbor algorithm in which closely related sequences were merged to remove PCR and sequencing errors. To assign V, D and J gene segments, CDR3 sequences were aligned to IMGT reference sequences. Each retained sequence needed at least a six-nucleotide match to both a V gene segment and a J gene segment. Rearrangements were classified as productive when the CDR3 lacked stop codons and remained in frame with V and J, and all other rearrangements were classified as non-productive. CDR3 was defined according to IMGT convention as the region running from the second conserved V-encoded cysteine to the conserved J-encoded phenylalanine. The earlier analysis of a few hundred of the donors excluded sequences that lacked an unambiguous match to a single V gene segment. An earlier analysis of several hundred of the donors called V segments functional above 56.7% productive rearrangements and segregating when the between-donor standard deviation exceeded 5%. A statistical classification framework was developed to diagnose cytomegalovirus status using the catalog of TCR beta chain sequences. A later analysis assigned V and J genes by comparing TCR nucleotide sequences with IMGT/GENE-DB human TR gene sequences. In a later analysis, CDR3 sequences and most-parsimonious VDJ recombination scenarios were assigned using the TCRdist pipeline. A later analysis defined each TCR beta chain by its CDR3 amino acid sequence plus V-gene family, and excluded reads lacking a unique V-gene family. To address suspected cross-contamination and a sequencing artifact, a later analysis removed several hundred highly shared, low-generation-probability nucleotide sequences. For each public chain, a later analysis derived a clonal expansion index from normalized ranks of inferred template counts within each repertoire. Generation probabilities in a later analysis came from a VDJ recombination model fitted to out-of-frame rearrangements, and those results were checked against IGoR. A later analysis scored TCR-TCR, TCR-HLA and TCR-CMV co-occurrence with hypergeometric tests, applying a repertoire-size bias correction to TCR pairs. False discovery rates were estimated in a later analysis by permuting HLA or CMV assignments 20 times. In a later analysis, co-occurring TCRs were grouped using DBSCAN, and TCRdist sequence similarity was added for clustering within HLA-allele-positive subsets. Repertoires with fewer than 30,000 or more than 120,000 public chains were left out of co-occurrence clustering, as were four to six repertoires with anomalous nucleotide sharing. Imported from immuneACCESS, the table was reduced by TCRdb to in-frame sequences with V and J called. These copies leave out some clones; in studies compared against another copy, an unresolved V gene accounts for under half, and the cause of the remainder is not known. Clone size and the V and J calls come from that table; the DNA yielded D and trimming. The sample table contains 150,000 to 200,000 clones; only one count was recorded for 77% of them. Approximately 1.6% of the sample belongs to the ten largest clones.

Findings and caveats that apply to the study as a whole: At a false discovery rate of 0.05, a later analysis linked under 20,000 TCR beta sequences to specific HLA alleles. In a later analysis, HLA-associated TCR beta chains were found to be more clonally expanded and to have lower generation probabilities than equally common non-associated chains. The 87-base-pair reads could not distinguish some IMGT-functional V segments, including TRBV6-2 and TRBV6-3, so those segments were excluded. A later genetic analysis reported fewer N-insertions in productive TCRs among donors in an Asian-associated ancestry cluster than the roughly 670-donor mean. Strong co-occurrence of HLA alleles, especially DR and DQ, made assigning TCR associations to individual alleles difficult. In a later analysis, several top co-occurrence clusters were reported to appear linked to parvovirus B19, influenza, CMV and Epstein-Barr virus. HLA typing was unavailable for some donors at each locus, so association tests used only the typed subset. In a later analysis, most CMV-associated TCR beta chains were found to appear HLA-restricted, with HLA associations seemingly driven largely by CMV exposure. For the cohort, immune exposure information was limited to CMV serostatus. Most TCR sequences were observed very rarely across donors, whereas some public TCRs were present in many individuals. In both the original and validation cohorts, the classifier was reported to diagnose cytomegalovirus status with high specificity and sensitivity. A total of about 180 TCR beta chains were listed by the study as associated with cytomegalovirus. Only TCR beta chains were sequenced in this cohort, and the absence of alpha or paired-chain data limited detectable features. In a later genetic analysis, a missense DCLRE1C variant was associated with V-gene and J-gene trimming of TCR beta chains, and the association was replicated in an independent cohort. A cluster of highly shared sequence variants was judged likely to be a technical artifact of the sequencing pipeline. A further reported finding was that TCR beta sequences accurately predicted the HLA-A and HLA-B alleles for most subjects in the first cohort. Three of the identified cytomegalovirus-associated TCR beta chains were confirmed in vitro to be specific for cytomegalovirus antigens. A later analysis found that TCR association rates varied across HLA loci, with DRB1 alleles showing the most associated TCRs and HLA-C alleles the fewest. Some 16 rarely observed V segments, including chromosome 9 orphons, were excluded from the earlier analysis of just under 600 of the donors because counts were too low. Broadly in line with IMGT annotations, most TCR beta V segments showed up in productive rearrangements about 90% or about 30% of the time in an earlier analysis of a few hundred of the donors. Correlated functional status among segregating V segments might be attributable to linkage disequilibrium, but an unknown experimental factor could not be ruled out. Presence/absence analyses assumed roughly uniform sequencing depth across donors, an assumption that may not hold. According to the authors, the approach could potentially be generalized to other disease states and immunological phenotypes.

The clonotype comes from a young woman in good health and CMV-seronegative. The V gene is TRBV7-2 and the J gene is TRBJ2-7; 8 of the junction bases match TRBD2. The sequenced material came from PBMCs. CDR3 region: CASSLRAGVYEQYF. The bases are TGTGCCAGCAGCTTGCGAGCGGGGGTCTACGAGCAGTACTTC. When the CDR3 is completed using the reference TRBV7-2 and TRBJ2-7 genes on either side, the full variable domain is GAGVSQSPSNKVTEKGKDVELRCDPISGHTALYWYRQSLGQGLEFLIYFQGNSAPDKSGLPSDRFSAERTGGSVSTLTIQRTQQEDSAVYLCASSLRAGVYEQYFGPGTRLTVT.